This record covers a single T cell receptor beta chain. It may be a read error: a sequence one base away is much more abundant. The CDR3 loop spans 23 amino acids. These data originate in a study of T cells in Graves' hyperthyroidism and ophthalmopathy. The source material, RNA transcripts, was used to amplify TCR beta CDR3 regions. During a first-round RT-PCR of the TCR CDR3, the HTBI primer set was used. MiXCR, applied by TCRdb to the multiplex PCR reads, yields one record per CDR3 protein. The data contain more than 550,000 distinct CDR3 sequences, roughly a sixth of them singletons. Uncontrolled infections, other autoimmune diseases, pregnancy or lactation led to exclusion of patients.

This sequence originates from a woman aged 45-65 years with Graves' hyperthyroidism that later progressed to Graves' ophthalmopathy. Sequenced input: blood. The chain recombines TRBV12-3 or TRBV12-4 with TRBJ2-4, with 12 bases aligning to TRBD1. CDR3 residues: CASSYSPPGTGGSTGKAKSIQYF. CDR3 bases: TGTGCCAGCAGTTACTCACCCCCCGGGACAGGGGGCTCGACAGGCAAGGCCAAAAGCATTCAGTACTTC.